This T cell receptor (beta chain) derives from a study of cytomegalovirus exposure and HLA in healthy donors. Overall study: Among the 398 genotyped donors, more than 70% were placed in the Caucasian-associated ancestry cluster.

Note on this clone: Antigen unknown.

The CDR3 is made up of 17 amino acids. Germline V gives CDR1 MGHRA, CDR2 YSYEKL. V shed 4 bases and J shed 7 bases, with 20 bases lying between them. Overall study results and limits: The authors judged a highly shared variant cluster likely a sequencing artifact.

The PCR made use of 60 Vbeta and 13 Jbeta primers. Data came from immunoSEQ multiplex PCR; TCRdb stores just in-frame clones and leaves some out. The sample has about 130,000 clones, around 75% seen once. Sequenced sample: PBMCs. This receptor was obtained from a man aged 25 to 45 in good health and CMV-seronegative. This chain connects TRBV4-1 to TRBJ1-6, with TRBD1 as a possible D gene (6 bases). Here the CDR3 DNA reads TGCGCCAGCAGCCCAATACCAACAGGGTCCGGCAATTCACCCCTCCACTTT. It translates to CASSPIPTGSGNSPLHF.